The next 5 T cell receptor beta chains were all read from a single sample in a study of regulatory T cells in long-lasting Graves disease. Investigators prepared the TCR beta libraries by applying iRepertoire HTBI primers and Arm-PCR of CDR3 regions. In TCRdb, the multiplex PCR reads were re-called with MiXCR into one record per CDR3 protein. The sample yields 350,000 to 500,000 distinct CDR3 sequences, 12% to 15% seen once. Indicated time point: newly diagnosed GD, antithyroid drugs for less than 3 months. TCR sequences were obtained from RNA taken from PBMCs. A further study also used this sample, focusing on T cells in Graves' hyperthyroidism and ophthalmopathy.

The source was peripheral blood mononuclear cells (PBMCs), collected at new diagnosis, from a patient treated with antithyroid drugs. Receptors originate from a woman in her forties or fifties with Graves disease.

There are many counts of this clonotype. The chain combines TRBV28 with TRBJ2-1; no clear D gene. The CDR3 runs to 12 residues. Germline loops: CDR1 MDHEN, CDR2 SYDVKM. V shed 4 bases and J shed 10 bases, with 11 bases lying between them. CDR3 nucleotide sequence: TGTGCCAGCAGTTACATTCAGCGCGAGCAGTTCTTC. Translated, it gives CASSYIQREQFF.

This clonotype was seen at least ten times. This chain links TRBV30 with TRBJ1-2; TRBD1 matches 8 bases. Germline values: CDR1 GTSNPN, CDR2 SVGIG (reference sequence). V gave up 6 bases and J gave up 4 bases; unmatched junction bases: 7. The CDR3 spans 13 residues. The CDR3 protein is CACRGPTAYGYTF. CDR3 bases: TGTGCCTGCAGGGGGCCCACTGCCTATGGCTACACCTTC.

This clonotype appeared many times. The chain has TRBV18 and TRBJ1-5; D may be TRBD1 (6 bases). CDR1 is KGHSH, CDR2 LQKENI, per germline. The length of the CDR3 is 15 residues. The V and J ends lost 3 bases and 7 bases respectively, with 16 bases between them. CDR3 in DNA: TGTGCCAGCTCACCGAGTGGGGTCAGGGGACAGCCCCAGCATTTT. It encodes CASSPSGVRGQPQHF. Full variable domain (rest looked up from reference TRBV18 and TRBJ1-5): NAGVMQNPRHLVRRRGQEARLRCSPMKGHSHVYWYRQLPEEGLKFMVYLQKENIIDESGMPKERFSAEFPKEGPSILRIQQVVRGDSAAYFCASSPSGVRGQPQHFGDGTRLSIL.

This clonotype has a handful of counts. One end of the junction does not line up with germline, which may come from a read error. In DNA form, the CDR3 reads TGCGCCAACAGCTACGCCGGGACAGCTGAAGCTTTCTTT. As protein: CANSYAGTAEAFF. This chain links TRBV5-1 with TRBJ1-1, with 7 bases that match TRBD1. Germline CDR1 SGHRS, CDR2 YFSETQ. This CDR3 is 13 amino acids long.

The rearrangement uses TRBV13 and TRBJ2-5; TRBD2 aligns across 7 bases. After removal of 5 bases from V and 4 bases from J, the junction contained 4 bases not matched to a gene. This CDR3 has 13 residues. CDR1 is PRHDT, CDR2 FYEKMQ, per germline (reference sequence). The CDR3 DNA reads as TGTGCCAGCAGCAGAGCTAGCGGAGAGACCCAGTACTTC. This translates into CASSRASGETQYF.